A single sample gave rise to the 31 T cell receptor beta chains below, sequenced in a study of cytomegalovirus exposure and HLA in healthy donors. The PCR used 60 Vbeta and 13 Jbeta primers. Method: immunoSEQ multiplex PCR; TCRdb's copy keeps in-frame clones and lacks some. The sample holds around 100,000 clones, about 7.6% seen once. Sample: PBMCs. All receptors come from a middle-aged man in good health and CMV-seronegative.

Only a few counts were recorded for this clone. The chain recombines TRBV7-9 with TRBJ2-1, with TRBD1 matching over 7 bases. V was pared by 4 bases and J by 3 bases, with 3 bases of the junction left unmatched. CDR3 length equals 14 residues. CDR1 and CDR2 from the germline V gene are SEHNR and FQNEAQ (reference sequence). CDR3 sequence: CASSSWDSYNEQFF. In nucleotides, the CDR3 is TGTGCCAGCAGCTCATGGGACAGCTACAATGAGCAGTTCTTC. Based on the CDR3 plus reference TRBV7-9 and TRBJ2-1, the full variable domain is DTGVSQNPRHKITKRGQNVTFRCDPISEHNRLYWYRQTLGQGPEFLTYFQNEAQLEKSRLLSDRFSAERPKGSFSTLEIQRTEQGDSAMYLCASSSWDSYNEQFFGPGTRLTVL.

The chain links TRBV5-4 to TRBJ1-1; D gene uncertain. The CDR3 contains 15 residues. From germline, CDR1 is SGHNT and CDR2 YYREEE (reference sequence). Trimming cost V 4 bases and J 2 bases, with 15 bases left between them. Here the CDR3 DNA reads TGTGCCAGCAGCCCGCGGACGGGAGAAAACACTGAAGCTTTCTTT. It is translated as CASSPRTGENTEAFF.

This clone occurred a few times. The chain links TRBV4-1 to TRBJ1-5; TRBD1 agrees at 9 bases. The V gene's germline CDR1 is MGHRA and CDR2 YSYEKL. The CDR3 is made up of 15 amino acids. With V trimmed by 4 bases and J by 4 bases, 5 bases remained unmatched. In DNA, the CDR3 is TGCGCCAGCAGCCTGGGGACAGGGAGGAATCAGCCCCAGCATTTT. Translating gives CASSLGTGRNQPQHF.

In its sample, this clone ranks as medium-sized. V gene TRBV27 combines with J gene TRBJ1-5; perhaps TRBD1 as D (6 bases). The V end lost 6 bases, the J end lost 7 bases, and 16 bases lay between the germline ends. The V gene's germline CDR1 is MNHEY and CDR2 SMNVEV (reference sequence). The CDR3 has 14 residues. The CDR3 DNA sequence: TGTGCCAGCAGCCTATGGCAGGGGTCCCAGCCCCAGCATTTT. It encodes CASSLWQGSQPQHF.

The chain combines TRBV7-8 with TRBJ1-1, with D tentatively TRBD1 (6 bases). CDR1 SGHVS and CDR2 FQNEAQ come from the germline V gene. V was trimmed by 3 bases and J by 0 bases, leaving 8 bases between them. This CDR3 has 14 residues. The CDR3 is CASSLPGVNTEAFF. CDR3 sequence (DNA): TGTGCCAGCAGCTTGCCAGGGGTGAACACTGAAGCTTTCTTT.

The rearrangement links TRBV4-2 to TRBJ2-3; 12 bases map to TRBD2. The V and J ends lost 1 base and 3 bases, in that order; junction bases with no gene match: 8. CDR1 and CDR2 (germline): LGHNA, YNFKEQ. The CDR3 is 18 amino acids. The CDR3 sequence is CASSQVSSGGARTDTQYF. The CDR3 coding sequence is TGTGCCAGCAGCCAAGTCTCTAGCGGGGGGGCCAGAACAGATACGCAGTATTTT.

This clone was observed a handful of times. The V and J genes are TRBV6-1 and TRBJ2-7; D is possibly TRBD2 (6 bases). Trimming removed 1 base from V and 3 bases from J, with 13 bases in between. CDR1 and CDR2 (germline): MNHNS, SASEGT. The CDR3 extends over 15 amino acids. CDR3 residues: CASSEGGTPIYEQYF. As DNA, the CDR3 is TGTGCCAGCAGTGAAGGGGGGACTCCGATCTACGAGCAGTACTTC.

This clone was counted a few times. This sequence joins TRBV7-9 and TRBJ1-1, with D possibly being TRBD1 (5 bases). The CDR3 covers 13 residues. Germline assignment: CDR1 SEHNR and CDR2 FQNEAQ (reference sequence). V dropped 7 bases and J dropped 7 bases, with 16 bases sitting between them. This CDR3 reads CASTLGGGNEAFF. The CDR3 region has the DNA TGTGCCAGCACCCTGGGGGGAGGGAATGAAGCTTTCTTT.

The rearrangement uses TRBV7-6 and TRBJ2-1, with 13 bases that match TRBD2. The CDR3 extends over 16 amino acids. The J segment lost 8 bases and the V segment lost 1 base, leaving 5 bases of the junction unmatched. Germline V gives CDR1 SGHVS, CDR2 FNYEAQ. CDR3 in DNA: TGTGCCAGCAGCTTAGGACTAGCGGGAGGTTTCGATGAGCAGTTCTTC. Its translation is CASSLGLAGGFDEQFF.

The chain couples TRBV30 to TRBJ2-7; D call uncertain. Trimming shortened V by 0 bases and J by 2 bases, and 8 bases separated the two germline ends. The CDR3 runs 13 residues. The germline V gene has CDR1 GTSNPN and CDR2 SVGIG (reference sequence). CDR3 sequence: CAWSVLDTYEQYF. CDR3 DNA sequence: TGTGCCTGGAGTGTACTCGACACCTACGAGCAGTACTTC.

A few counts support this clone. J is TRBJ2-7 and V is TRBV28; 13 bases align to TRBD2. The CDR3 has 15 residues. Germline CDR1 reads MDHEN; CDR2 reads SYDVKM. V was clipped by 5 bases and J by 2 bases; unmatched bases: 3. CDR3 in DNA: TGTGCCAGCAGTGCTACTAGCGGGAGGGCCTACGAGCAGTACTTC. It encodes CASSATSGRAYEQYF.

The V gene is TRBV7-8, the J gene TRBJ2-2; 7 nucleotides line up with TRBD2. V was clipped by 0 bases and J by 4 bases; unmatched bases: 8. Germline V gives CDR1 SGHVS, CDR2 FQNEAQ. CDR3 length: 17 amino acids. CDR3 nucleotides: TGTGCCAGCAGCTTAGCTTATGGACTAGGATCCACCGGGGAGCTGTTTTTT. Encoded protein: CASSLAYGLGSTGELFF.

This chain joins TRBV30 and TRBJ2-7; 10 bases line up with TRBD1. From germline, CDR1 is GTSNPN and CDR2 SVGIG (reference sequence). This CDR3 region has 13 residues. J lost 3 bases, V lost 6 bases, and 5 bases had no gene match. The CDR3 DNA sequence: TGTGCCTGTCCCGGGACAGGGGTCTACGAGCAGTACTTC. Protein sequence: CACPGTGVYEQYF.

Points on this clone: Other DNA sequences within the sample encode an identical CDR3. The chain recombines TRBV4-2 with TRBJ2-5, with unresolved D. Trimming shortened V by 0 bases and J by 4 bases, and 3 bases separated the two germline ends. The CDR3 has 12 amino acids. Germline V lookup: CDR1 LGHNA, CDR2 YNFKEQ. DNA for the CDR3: TGTGCCAGCAGCCAAGACTCAGAGACCCAGTACTTC. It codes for CASSQDSETQYF.

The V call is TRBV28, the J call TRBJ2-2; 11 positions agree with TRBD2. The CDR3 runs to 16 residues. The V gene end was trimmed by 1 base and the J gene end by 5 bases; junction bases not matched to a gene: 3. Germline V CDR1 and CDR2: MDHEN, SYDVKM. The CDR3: CASSLLTSGGTGELFF. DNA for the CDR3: TGTGCCAGCAGTTTATTAACTAGCGGGGGAACCGGGGAGCTGTTTTTT.

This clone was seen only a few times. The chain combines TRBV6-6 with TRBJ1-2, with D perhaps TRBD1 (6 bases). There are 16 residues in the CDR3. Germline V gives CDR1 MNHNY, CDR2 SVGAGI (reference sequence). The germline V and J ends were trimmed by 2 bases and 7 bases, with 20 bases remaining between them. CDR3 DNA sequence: TGTGCCAGCAGTTACGGGGGTCCGAGGGGGTCGGGTGGCTACACCTTC. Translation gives CASSYGGPRGSGGYTF.

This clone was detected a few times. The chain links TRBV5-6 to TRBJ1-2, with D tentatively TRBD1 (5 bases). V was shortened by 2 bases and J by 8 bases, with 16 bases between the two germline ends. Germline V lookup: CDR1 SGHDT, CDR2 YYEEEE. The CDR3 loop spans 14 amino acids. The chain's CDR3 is CASSLVAGGGGYTF. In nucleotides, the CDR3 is TGTGCCAGCAGCTTAGTGGCCGGGGGAGGAGGCTACACCTTC.

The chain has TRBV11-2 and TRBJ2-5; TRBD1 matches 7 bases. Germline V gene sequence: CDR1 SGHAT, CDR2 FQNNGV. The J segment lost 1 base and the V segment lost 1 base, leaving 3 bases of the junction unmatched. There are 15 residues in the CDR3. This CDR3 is CASSLGGQAQETQYF. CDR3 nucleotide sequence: TGTGCCAGCAGCTTAGGAGGACAGGCCCAAGAGACCCAGTACTTC. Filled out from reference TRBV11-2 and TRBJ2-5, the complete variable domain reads EAGVAQSPRYKIIEKRQSVAFWCNPISGHATLYWYQQILGQGPKLLIQFQNNGVVDDSQLPKDRFSAERLKGVDSTLKIQPAKLEDSAVYLCASSLGGQAQETQYFGPGTRLLVL.

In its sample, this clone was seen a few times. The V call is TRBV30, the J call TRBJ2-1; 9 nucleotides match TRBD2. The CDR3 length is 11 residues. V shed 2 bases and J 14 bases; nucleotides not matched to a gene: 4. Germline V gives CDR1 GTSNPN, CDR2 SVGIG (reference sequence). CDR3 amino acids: CAWSPGTSKFF. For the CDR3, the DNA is TGTGCCTGGAGTCCCGGGACTAGCAAGTTCTTC.

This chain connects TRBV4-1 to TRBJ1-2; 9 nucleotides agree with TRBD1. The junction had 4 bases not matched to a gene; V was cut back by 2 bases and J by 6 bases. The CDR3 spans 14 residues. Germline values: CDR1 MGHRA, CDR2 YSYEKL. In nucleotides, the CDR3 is TGCGCCAGCAGCCAACAGGACAGGGGCCATGGCTACACCTTC. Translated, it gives CASSQQDRGHGYTF.

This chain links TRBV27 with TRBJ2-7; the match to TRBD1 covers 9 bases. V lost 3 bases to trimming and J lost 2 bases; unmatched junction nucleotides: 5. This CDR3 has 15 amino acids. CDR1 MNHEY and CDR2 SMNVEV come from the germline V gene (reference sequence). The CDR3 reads CASSFQGQGAYEQYF. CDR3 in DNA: TGTGCCAGCAGTTTCCAGGGACAGGGCGCCTACGAGCAGTACTTC.

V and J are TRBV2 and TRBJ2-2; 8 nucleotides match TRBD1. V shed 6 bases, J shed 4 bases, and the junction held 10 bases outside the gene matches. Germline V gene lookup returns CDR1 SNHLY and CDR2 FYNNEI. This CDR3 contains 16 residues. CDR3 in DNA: TGTGCCAGCAGCTCGACAGGGGACCCGGCCACCGGGGAGCTGTTTTTT. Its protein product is CASSSTGDPATGELFF.

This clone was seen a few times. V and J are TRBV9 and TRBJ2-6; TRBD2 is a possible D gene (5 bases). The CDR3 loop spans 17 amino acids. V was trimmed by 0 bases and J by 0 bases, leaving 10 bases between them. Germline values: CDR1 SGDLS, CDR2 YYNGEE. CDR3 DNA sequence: TGTGCCAGCAGCGTAGATTCAGGACTCTCTGGGGCCAACGTCCTGACTTTC. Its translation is CASSVDSGLSGANVLTF.

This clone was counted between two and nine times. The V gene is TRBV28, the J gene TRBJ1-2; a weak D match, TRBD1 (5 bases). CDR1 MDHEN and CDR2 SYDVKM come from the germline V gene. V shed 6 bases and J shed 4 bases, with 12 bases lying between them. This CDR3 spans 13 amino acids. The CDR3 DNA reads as TGTGCCAGCAGCCCAGGACATCTCTATGGCTACACCTTC. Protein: CASSPGHLYGYTF.

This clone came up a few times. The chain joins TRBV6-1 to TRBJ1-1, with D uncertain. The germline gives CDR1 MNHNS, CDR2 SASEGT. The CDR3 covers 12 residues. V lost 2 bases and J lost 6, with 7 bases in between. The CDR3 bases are TGTGCCAGCAGTGAACGGTCCTCTGAAGCTTTCTTT. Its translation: CASSERSSEAFF.

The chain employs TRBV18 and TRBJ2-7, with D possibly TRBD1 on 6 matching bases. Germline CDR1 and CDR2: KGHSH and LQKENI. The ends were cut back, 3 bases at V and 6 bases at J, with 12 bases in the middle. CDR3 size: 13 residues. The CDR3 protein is CASSPNTGSEQYF. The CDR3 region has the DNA TGTGCCAGCTCACCTAACACAGGGAGCGAGCAGTACTTC.

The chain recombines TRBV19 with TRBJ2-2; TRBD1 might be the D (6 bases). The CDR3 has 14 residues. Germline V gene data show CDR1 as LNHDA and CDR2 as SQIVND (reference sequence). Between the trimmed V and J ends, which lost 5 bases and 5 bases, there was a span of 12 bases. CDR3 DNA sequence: TGTGCCAGTAGTGCCCTCGACAGGACCGGGGAGCTGTTTTTT. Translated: CASSALDRTGELFF.

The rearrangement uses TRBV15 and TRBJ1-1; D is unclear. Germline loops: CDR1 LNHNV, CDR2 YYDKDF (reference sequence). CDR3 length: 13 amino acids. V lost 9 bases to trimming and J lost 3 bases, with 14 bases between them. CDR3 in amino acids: CATQLREHTEAFF. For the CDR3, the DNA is TGTGCCACTCAACTCCGGGAGCACACTGAAGCTTTCTTT.

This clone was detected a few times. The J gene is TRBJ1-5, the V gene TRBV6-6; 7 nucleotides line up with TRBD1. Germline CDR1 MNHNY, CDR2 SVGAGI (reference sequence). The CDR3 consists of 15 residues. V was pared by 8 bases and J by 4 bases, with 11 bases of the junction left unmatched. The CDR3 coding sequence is TGTGCCAGCTACCACCCTACAGGGGAGAATCAGCCCCAGCATTTT. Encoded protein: CASYHPTGENQPQHF.

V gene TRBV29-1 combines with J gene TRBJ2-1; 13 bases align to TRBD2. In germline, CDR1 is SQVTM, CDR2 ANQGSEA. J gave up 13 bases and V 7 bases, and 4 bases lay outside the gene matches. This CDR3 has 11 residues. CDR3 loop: CSAGLAGVQFF. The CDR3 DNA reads TGCAGCGCAGGACTAGCGGGGGTACAGTTCTTC.

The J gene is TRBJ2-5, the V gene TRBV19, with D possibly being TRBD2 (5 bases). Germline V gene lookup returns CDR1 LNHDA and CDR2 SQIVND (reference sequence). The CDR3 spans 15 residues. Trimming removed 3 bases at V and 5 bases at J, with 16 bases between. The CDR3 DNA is TGTGCCAGTAGTATTGATCAGGCGAGGAGGGAGACCCAGTACTTC. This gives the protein CASSIDQARRETQYF.